This T cell receptor beta chain was found in a study of early T cells in non-severe SARS-CoV-2 infection. At the level of the study: Bulk RNA taken from unsorted whole blood was sequenced, leaving chains unpaired.

This clonotype was recorded many times. Its antigen is currently unknown. Between the trimmed V and J ends, which lost 3 bases and 2 bases, there was a span of 14 bases. This CDR3 is 16 amino acids long. Looked up from germline, CDR1 is KGHSH and CDR2 is LQKENI. TCRdb re-called the 5' RACE reads with MiXCR, one entry per CDR3 protein. Of some 80,000 distinct CDR3 sequences detected, approximately 5% appear once; the ten largest clones hold approximately 7%. Study observations and caveats: Anti-spike CD8 responses were favored by VDJdb matching, which missed private and CD4 specificities.

The V call is TRBV18, the J call TRBJ1-5; D remains ambiguous. The material was whole blood, obtained at baseline. The sequence was obtained from an adult who was a healthcare worker with PCR-confirmed SARS-CoV-2 infection or an uninfected control (not recorded which). CDR3 DNA sequence: TGTGCCAGCTCACCCTTTGGAGGGTTTGGCAATCAGCCCCAGCATTTT. Protein product: CASSPFGGFGNQPQHF.